This T cell receptor (beta chain) was recovered during a study of shared clonotypes between healthy human individuals. Deep was the level used in running the assay. Template for every sorted-subset replicate PCR totaled 200 to 250 ng DNA, about 30,000 T cell genomes. As processed by the authors: As immunoSEQ supplied junction-only sequences (without quality scores), filtering differed. Clones were sequenced by immunoSEQ multiplex PCR, and TCRdb holds only the in-frame ones, with some missing. The V and J calls and clone size were taken over from that table, and D and trimming were inferred from the DNA. The profile shows some 1 million clones, about 80% of them singletons. Germline loops: CDR1 MNHNS, CDR2 SASEGT. The CDR3 runs to 16 residues. V lost 2 bases, J lost 6 bases, and 7 bases stayed unmatched.

The sample consisted of memory CD4+ T cells sorted from blood. Described subset: CD45RA-negative fraction. This sequence joins TRBV6-1 and TRBJ1-2; TRBD1 matches 12 bases. This receptor was taken from a man aged 18 to 35 in good health. CDR3 nucleotide sequence: TGTGCCAGCAGTGAACAGGGGACAGGGGGCGGGCATGGCTACACCTTC. Its translation: CASSEQGTGGGHGYTF.